This entry features one T cell receptor beta chain sequence. The protocol was immunoSEQ multiplex PCR, while the TCRdb copy is restricted to in-frame clones and leaves out a portion. This sample yields a few hundred thousand clones, of which 85% to 90% are seen a single time; 1% belongs to the top ten. V was shortened by 6 bases and J by 3 bases, with 9 bases between the two germline ends. This CDR3 has 12 residues. This entry comes from a study of blood T cell repertoires in COVID-19. Across the whole study: Samples taken during acute and convalescent COVID-19 were collected in the United States, Italy and Spain.

The sequencing input was PBMCs or T cells enriched from blood (not recorded which). This sequence joins TRBV12-3 or TRBV12-4 and TRBJ2-7; D is ambiguous. This TCR came from a young man who had recovered from COVID-19. CDR3 sequence (DNA): TGTGCCAGCAGCCTCGAGGTCTACGAGCAGTACTTC. Encoded protein: CASSLEVYEQYF.